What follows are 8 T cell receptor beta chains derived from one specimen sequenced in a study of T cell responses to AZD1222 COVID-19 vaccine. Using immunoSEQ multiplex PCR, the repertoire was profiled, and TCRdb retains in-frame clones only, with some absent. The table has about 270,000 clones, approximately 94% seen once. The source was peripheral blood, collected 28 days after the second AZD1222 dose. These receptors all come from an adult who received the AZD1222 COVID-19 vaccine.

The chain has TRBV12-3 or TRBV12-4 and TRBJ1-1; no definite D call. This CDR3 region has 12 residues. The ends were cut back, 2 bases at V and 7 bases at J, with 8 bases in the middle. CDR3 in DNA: TGTGCCAGCAGTTTAAAGTCACTTGAAGCTTTCTTT. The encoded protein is CASSLKSLEAFF.

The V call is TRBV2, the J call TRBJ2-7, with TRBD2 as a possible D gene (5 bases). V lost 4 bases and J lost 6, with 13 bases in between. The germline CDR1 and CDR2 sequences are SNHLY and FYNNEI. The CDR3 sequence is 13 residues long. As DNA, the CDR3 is TGTGCCAGCAGTGGTGAAAGGGAGAGCGAGCAGTACTTC. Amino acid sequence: CASSGERESEQYF.

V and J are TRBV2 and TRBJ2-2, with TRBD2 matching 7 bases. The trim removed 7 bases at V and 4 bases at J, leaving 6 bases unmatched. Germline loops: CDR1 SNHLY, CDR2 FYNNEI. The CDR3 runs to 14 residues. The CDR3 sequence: CASKRTRSTGELFF. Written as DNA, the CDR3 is TGTGCCAGCAAGCGGACTAGGAGCACCGGGGAGCTGTTTTTT.

DNA for the CDR3: TGCGCCAGCAGCTTGACAGGGAGCACTGAAGCTTTCTTT. It is translated as CASSLTGSTEAFF. J is TRBJ1-1 and V is TRBV5-1, with a possible D match to TRBD1 (6 bases). CDR3 length: 13 residues. From germline, CDR1 is SGHRS and CDR2 YFSETQ. Trimming cost V 1 base and J 4 bases, with 8 bases left between them.

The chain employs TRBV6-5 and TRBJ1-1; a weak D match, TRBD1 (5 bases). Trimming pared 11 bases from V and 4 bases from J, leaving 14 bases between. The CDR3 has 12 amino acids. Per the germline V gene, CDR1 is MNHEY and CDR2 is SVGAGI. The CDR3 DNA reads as TGTGCCGCCCGAGCGGGGACCACTGAAGCTTTCTTT. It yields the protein CAARAGTTEAFF.

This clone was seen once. Here the CDR3 reads CASSSALTEQYF. The CDR3 coding sequence is TGCGCCAGCAGCTCTGCCCTAACGGAGCAGTACTTC. The chain joins TRBV5-1 to TRBJ2-7; D not certain. Between the trimmed V and J ends, which lost 3 bases and 7 bases, there was a span of 11 bases. This CDR3 region has 12 residues. Germline V gene sequence: CDR1 SGHRS, CDR2 YFSETQ.

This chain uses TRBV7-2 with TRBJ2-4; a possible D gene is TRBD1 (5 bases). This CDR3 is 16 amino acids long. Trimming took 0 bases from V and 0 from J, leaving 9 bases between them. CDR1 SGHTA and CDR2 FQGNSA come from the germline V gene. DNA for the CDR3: TGTGCCAGCAGCTTAGCAACCAGGGCAGCCAAAAACATTCAGTACTTC. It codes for CASSLATRAAKNIQYF.

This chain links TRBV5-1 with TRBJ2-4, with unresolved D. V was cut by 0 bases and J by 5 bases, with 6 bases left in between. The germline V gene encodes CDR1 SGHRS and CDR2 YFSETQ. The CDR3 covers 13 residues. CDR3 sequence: CASSLAGQNIQYF. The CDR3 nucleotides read TGCGCCAGCAGCTTGGCCGGGCAAAACATTCAGTACTTC.